These 31 T cell receptor beta chains originate from one sample sequenced in a study of graft-versus-host responses after intestinal transplantation. Graft-derived tissue was subjected to processing to liberate intraepithelial and lamina propria lymphocytes. Assay used: immunoSEQ multiplex PCR; TCRdb lists only in-frame clones, some missing. The sample shows tens of thousands of clones, 75% to 90% of them seen only once. The sequenced sample was ileum tissue, obtained almost 210 days after intestinal transplant. Receptors were obtained from a human patient who received an intestinal transplant, so some T cells may come from the graft donor.

The CDR3, as DNA: TGTGCCAGCAGCTTTGGGACAGGGGGCTTATACGAGCAGTACTTC. Amino acid sequence: CASSFGTGGLYEQYF. The V gene is TRBV7-9, the J gene TRBJ2-7, with 12 bases lining up with TRBD1. Germline loops: CDR1 SEHNR, CDR2 FQNEAQ (reference sequence). This CDR3 is 15 amino acids long. Trimming at V came to 3 bases and at J to 4 bases, leaving 4 bases not matched to a gene. Drawing the rest from reference TRBV7-9 and TRBJ2-7, the complete variable domain is DTGVSQNPRHKITKRGQNVTFRCDPISEHNRLYWYRQTLGQGPEFLTYFQNEAQLEKSRLLSDRFSAERPKGSFSTLEIQRTEQGDSAMYLCASSFGTGGLYEQYFGPGTRLTVT.

The chain employs TRBV19 and TRBJ2-5, with D possibly being TRBD2 (5 bases). The ends were cut back, 5 bases at V and 1 base at J, with 8 bases in the middle. CDR1 LNHDA and CDR2 SQIVND come from the germline V gene (reference sequence). CDR3 length equals 13 residues. In nucleotides, the CDR3 is TGTGCCAGTAGTCAGGACTTCCAAGAGACCCAGTACTTC. It translates to CASSQDFQETQYF. Full variable domain (remainder filled in from reference TRBV19 and TRBJ2-5): DGGITQSPKYLFRKEGQNVTLSCEQNLNHDAMYWYRQDPGQGLRLIYYSQIVNDFQKGDIAEGYSVSREKKESFPLTVTSAQKNPTAFYLCASSQDFQETQYFGPGTRLLVL.

The chain employs TRBV7-3 and TRBJ2-2; a possible D gene is TRBD1 (5 bases). The CDR3 is made up of 14 amino acids. Germline V lookup: CDR1 SGHTA, CDR2 FQGTGA. Trimming stripped 2 bases from V and 2 bases from J, with 6 bases between. The CDR3: CASSLDRNTGELFF. The CDR3 DNA reads TGTGCCAGCAGCTTAGACAGAAACACCGGGGAGCTGTTTTTT.

The chain joins TRBV28 to TRBJ1-2; the D is unclear. The CDR3 sequence is 11 residues long. Trimming pared 8 bases from V and 2 bases from J, leaving 6 bases between. From germline, CDR1 is MDHEN and CDR2 SYDVKM. The CDR3 sequence is CASYRNYGYTF. The CDR3 nucleotides are TGTGCCAGCTATAGAAACTATGGCTACACCTTC.

The V gene is TRBV5-6, the J gene TRBJ1-2; D gene unclear. Trimming took off 0 bases at V and 5 bases at J, with 11 bases between the two ends. The length of the CDR3 is 14 residues. Looked up from germline, CDR1 is SGHDT and CDR2 is YYEEEE. CDR3 amino acids: CASSLDLFEYGYTF. The DNA of the CDR3 is TGTGCCAGCAGCTTGGACCTTTTTGAGTATGGCTACACCTTC. Filled out from reference TRBV5-6 and TRBJ1-2, the complete variable domain reads DAGVTQSPTHLIKTRGQQVTLRCSPKSGHDTVSWYQQALGQGPQFIFQYYEEEERQRGNFPDRFSGHQFPNYSSELNVNALLLGDSALYLCASSLDLFEYGYTFGSGTRLTVV.

This clone was seen more than once but under ten times. The CDR3 nucleotides are TGTGCCAGCAGTTCCGGCCCGTACTCCTACGAGCAGTACTTC. Residues: CASSSGPYSYEQYF. The rearrangement links TRBV6-5 to TRBJ2-7; D ambiguous. Per germline, CDR1 MNHEY and CDR2 SVGAGI. Trimming cost V 4 bases and J 0 bases, with 10 bases left between them. The CDR3 runs 14 residues.

The rearrangement joins TRBV5-1 to TRBJ2-7; unclear D gene. CDR3 length equals 13 residues. Trimming removed 4 bases at V and 0 bases at J, with 8 bases between. Germline V gene sequence: CDR1 SGHRS, CDR2 YFSETQ. CDR3 coding DNA: TGCGCCAGCAGCCGGGCGGACTCCTACGAGCAGTACTTC. This codes for CASSRADSYEQYF.

This chain connects TRBV7-9 to TRBJ1-4; D not certain. In germline, CDR1 is SEHNR, CDR2 FQNEAQ (reference sequence). V lost 1 base to trimming and J lost 5 bases, with 5 bases between them. The CDR3 consists of 13 residues. The CDR3 nucleotides are TGTGCCAGCAGCTTAGATGAGAATGAAAAACTGTTTTTT. The encoded protein is CASSLDENEKLFF.

The V and J genes are TRBV5-1 and TRBJ2-7, with D perhaps being TRBD1 or TRBD2 (6 bases each). Germline lookup yields CDR1 SGHRS and CDR2 YFSETQ. V lost 3 bases to trimming and J lost 2 bases, with 24 bases between them. This CDR3 has 18 amino acids. CDR3 coding DNA: TGCGCCAGCAGCTGGGGGGCCCCGGGACCAGGAATCCCCTACGAGCAGTACTTC. It encodes CASSWGAPGPGIPYEQYF.

The rearrangement links TRBV7-8 to TRBJ2-1; 14 positions match TRBD2. In germline, CDR1 is SGHVS, CDR2 FQNEAQ. This CDR3 has 15 amino acids. J lost 10 bases, V lost 5 bases, and 7 bases had no gene match. DNA of the CDR3: TGTGCCAGCAGCCAGGGACTAGCGGGAGAAGACGAGCAGTTCTTC. This translates into CASSQGLAGEDEQFF.

The V gene is TRBV9, the J gene TRBJ1-1; D ambiguous. The V gene lost 2 bases and the J gene lost 5 bases, with 7 bases spanning the gap. This CDR3 has 12 amino acids. Germline V gives CDR1 SGDLS, CDR2 YYNGEE. The CDR3 bases are TGTGCCAGCAGCGTTATGGGTACTGAAGCTTTCTTT. Protein: CASSVMGTEAFF.

The chain recombines TRBV29-1 with TRBJ2-3; a weak D match, TRBD2 (6 bases). Trimming left V 4 bases short and J 5 bases short, with 10 bases between. Germline V gene lookup returns CDR1 SQVTM and CDR2 ANQGSEA. The CDR3 is 12 amino acids. CDR3 protein: CSVVTGVDTQYF. CDR3 coding DNA: TGCAGCGTTGTAACGGGGGTAGATACGCAGTATTTT.

The rearrangement joins TRBV7-2 to TRBJ1-6; D is unclear. CDR1 SGHTA and CDR2 FQGNSA come from the germline V gene. V was shortened by 5 bases and J by 8 bases, with 10 bases between the two germline ends. This CDR3 is 13 amino acids long. The CDR3: CASSPDGYSPLHF. CDR3 DNA: TGTGCCAGCAGCCCGGACGGGTATTCACCCCTCCACTTT.

The chain uses TRBV28 and TRBJ2-2, with 13 bases fitting TRBD2. Trimming took 4 bases from V and 4 from J; bases not matched to a gene: 6. The CDR3 contains 17 residues. Looked up from germline, CDR1 is MDHEN and CDR2 is SYDVKM. This chain's CDR3 is CASSSSLAGGSTGELFF. The DNA of the CDR3 is TGTGCCAGCAGTTCATCACTAGCGGGAGGGTCCACCGGGGAGCTGTTTTTT. The complete variable domain, with remaining parts taken from reference TRBV28 and TRBJ2-2, reads DVKVTQSSRYLVKRTGEKVFLECVQDMDHENMFWYRQDPGLGLRLIYFSYDVKMKEKGDIPEGYSVSREKKERFSLILESASTNQTSMYLCASSSSLAGGSTGELFFGEGSRLTVL.

The chain recombines TRBV28 with TRBJ1-2; D possibly corresponds to TRBD1 (5 bases). The V end was cut by 5 bases, the J end by 4 bases, with 17 bases between. The CDR3 has 15 residues. Germline V gives CDR1 MDHEN, CDR2 SYDVKM. DNA for the CDR3: TGTGCCAGCAGTCGGGGGAGGGGCGGGGGCTATGGCTACACCTTC. Amino acids: CASSRGRGGGYGYTF.

This chain links TRBV5-6 with TRBJ2-5; 9 nucleotides agree with TRBD1. V lost 2 bases to trimming and J lost 5 bases; unmatched junction nucleotides: 4. Germline loops: CDR1 SGHDT, CDR2 YYEEEE. This CDR3 is 14 amino acids long. CDR3 nucleotides: TGTGCCAGCAGCTTAGGGACAGGGATGGAGACCCAGTACTTC. This encodes CASSLGTGMETQYF.

The chain links TRBV6-5 to TRBJ1-2, with a tentative D call TRBD1 (5 bases). CDR1 MNHEY and CDR2 SVGAGI come from the germline V gene. V lost 5 bases and J 7 bases, leaving 20 bases between the germline ends. The CDR3 has 15 amino acids. CDR3 sequence reads: CASSKRDGAAGGYTF. Written as DNA, the CDR3 is TGTGCCAGCAGTAAAAGGGACGGTGCTGCCGGTGGCTACACCTTC.

This clone was seen a handful of times. The chain links TRBV5-1 to TRBJ2-7, with 8 bases fitting TRBD2. Germline CDR1 SGHRS, CDR2 YFSETQ. CDR3 length: 15 amino acids. After removal of 4 bases from V and 0 bases from J, the junction contained 6 bases not matched to a gene. Written as DNA, the CDR3 is TGCGCCAGCAGCGCGGCGGGGGGAGGCTCCTACGAGCAGTACTTC. This encodes CASSAAGGGSYEQYF.

The chain is built from TRBV7-2 and TRBJ2-3; D tentatively fits TRBD1 or TRBD2 (5 bases each). Trimming left V 2 bases short and J 4 bases short, with 16 bases between. Germline V lookup: CDR1 SGHTA, CDR2 FQGNSA. This CDR3 has 16 residues. The CDR3 loop reads CASSLNPAGSPDTQYF. The CDR3 DNA reads TGTGCCAGCAGCTTAAACCCGGCAGGGAGTCCAGATACGCAGTATTTT.

As regards this clone: Other nucleotide sequences from this sample produce the same CDR3. V usage is TRBV2 and J usage is TRBJ2-7; D is unclear. This CDR3 contains 10 residues. CDR1 is SNHLY and CDR2 is FYNNEI in the germline V gene. The ends were cut back, 6 bases at V and 3 bases at J, with 3 bases in the middle. Written as DNA, the CDR3 is TGTGCCAGCAGAGTCTACGAGCAGTACTTC. This codes for CASRVYEQYF. Based on the CDR3 plus reference TRBV2 and TRBJ2-7, the full variable domain is EPEVTQTPSHQVTQMGQEVILRCVPISNHLYFYWYRQILGQKVEFLVSFYNNEISEKSEIFDDQFSVERPDGSNFTLKIRSTKLEDSAMYFCASRVYEQYFGPGTRLTVT.

The gene calls are TRBV14 and TRBJ2-5; D is perhaps TRBD1 (6 bases). The CDR3 loop spans 16 amino acids. V was clipped by 0 bases and J by 0 bases, with 11 bases between them. The germline V gene encodes CDR1 SGHDN and CDR2 FVKESK. The CDR3 sequence is CASSQDGTPYQETQYF. CDR3 sequence (DNA): TGTGCCAGCAGCCAAGATGGGACACCGTACCAAGAGACCCAGTACTTC.

The J gene is TRBJ2-1, the V gene TRBV7-8, with D perhaps matching TRBD2 (5 bases). Deletions cut 6 bases from V and 0 bases from J, with 21 bases between. Per the germline V gene, CDR1 is SGHVS and CDR2 is FQNEAQ. CDR3 length equals 18 residues. For the CDR3, the DNA is TGTGCCAGCAGGGTGAATCGGGGAGTACTAAGCTCCTACAATGAGCAGTTCTTC. This gives the protein CASRVNRGVLSSYNEQFF. Complete variable domain (other parts from reference TRBV7-8 and TRBJ2-1): GAGVSQSPRYKVAKRGQDVALRCDPISGHVSLFWYQQALGQGPEFLTYFQNEAQLDKSGLPSDRFFAERPEGSVSTLKIQRTQQEDSAVYLCASRVNRGVLSSYNEQFFGPGTRLTVL.

This clone was found a few times. CDR3 DNA sequence: TGTGCCAGCAGCCCAGGGGTTAGCAGAGAGACCCAGTACTTC. Translated: CASSPGVSRETQYF. The J gene is TRBJ2-5, the V gene TRBV7-9, with a weak D call TRBD1 (6 bases). The CDR3 spans 14 residues. Germline V gene data show CDR1 as SEHNR and CDR2 as FQNEAQ (reference sequence). V dropped 5 bases and J dropped 4 bases, with 14 bases sitting between them.

The chain uses TRBV10-3 and TRBJ2-2; 13 bases are shared with TRBD2. The CDR3 sequence is 18 residues long. CDR1 is ENHRY and CDR2 is SYGVKD in the germline V gene. V trimming: 2 bases; J trimming: 7 bases; junction bases outside the gene matches: 10. CDR3 coding DNA: TGTGCCATCAGTGAGCCACCGACTAGCGGGAGGAACGGCGGGGAGCTGTTTTTT. Encoded protein: CAISEPPTSGRNGGELFF.

The chain is built from TRBV4-1 and TRBJ2-1; 10 bases are a match to TRBD2. V shed 0 bases, J shed 6 bases, and the junction held 11 bases outside the gene matches. The CDR3 sequence is 18 residues long. Looked up from germline, CDR1 is MGHRA and CDR2 is YSYEKL. The CDR3 sequence is CASSQEGVSSGSGNEQFF. CDR3 nucleotide sequence: TGCGCCAGCAGCCAAGAGGGGGTTTCTAGCGGGAGCGGCAATGAGCAGTTCTTC.

This sequence joins TRBV19 and TRBJ1-1; tentative D call: TRBD1 (5 bases). This CDR3 spans 13 amino acids. Trimming shortened V by 8 bases and J by 0 bases, and 10 bases separated the two germline ends. Germline assignment: CDR1 LNHDA and CDR2 SQIVND (reference sequence). The DNA of the CDR3 is TGTGCCAGTGGGGCAGGGCTGAACACTGAAGCTTTCTTT. This encodes CASGAGLNTEAFF.

The V call is TRBV6-6, the J call TRBJ2-5; no firm D call. The J call could be wrong; TRBJ2-7 is a better fit for the DNA end. In germline, CDR1 is MNHNY, CDR2 SVGAGI (reference sequence). CDR3 size: 14 residues. CDR3: CASSYSNGAYEQYF. Here the CDR3 DNA reads TGTGCCAGCAGTTACTCGAACGGTGCCTACGAGCAGTACTTC.

This clone appeared a few times. The V and J genes are TRBV5-4 and TRBJ2-7; perhaps TRBD2 as D (6 bases). CDR3 size: 15 residues. V was clipped by 2 bases and J by 6 bases, with 18 bases between them. Germline V gene data show CDR1 as SGHNT and CDR2 as YYREEE (reference sequence). The CDR3 DNA is TGTGCCAGCAGCTTAGGAGGGAGGTTCCCTCTCGAGCAGTACTTC. This encodes CASSLGGRFPLEQYF.

This clone was counted a few times. The chain couples TRBV4-2 to TRBJ2-5; D not certain. The ends were cut back, 4 bases at V and 5 bases at J, with 14 bases in the middle. Per the germline V gene, CDR1 is LGHNA and CDR2 is YNFKEQ. CDR3 length: 14 amino acids. In DNA, the CDR3 is TGTGCCAGCAGCCTGAGGTCCTCCGGGGAGACCCAGTACTTC. It specifies CASSLRSSGETQYF.

The gene calls are TRBV7-9 and TRBJ2-7; TRBD2 agrees at 7 bases. The J segment lost 6 bases and the V segment lost 1 base, leaving 6 bases of the junction unmatched. The CDR3 consists of 14 residues. Germline loops: CDR1 SEHNR, CDR2 FQNEAQ (reference sequence). CDR3 in amino acids: CASSLDWGGSEQYF. The CDR3 coding sequence is TGTGCCAGCAGCTTAGATTGGGGGGGGAGCGAGCAGTACTTC. The whole variable domain, remainder taken from reference TRBV7-9 and TRBJ2-7, is DTGVSQNPRHKITKRGQNVTFRCDPISEHNRLYWYRQTLGQGPEFLTYFQNEAQLEKSRLLSDRFSAERPKGSFSTLEIQRTEQGDSAMYLCASSLDWGGSEQYFGPGTRLTVT.

The chain combines TRBV27 with TRBJ2-7, with 8 bases identical to TRBD1. The CDR3 runs to 11 residues. CDR1 is MNHEY and CDR2 is SMNVEV in the germline V gene (reference sequence). The V gene end was trimmed by 9 bases and the J gene end by 6 bases; junction bases not matched to a gene: 4. The CDR3 here is CASWTGIEQYF. In nucleotides, the CDR3 is TGTGCCAGTTGGACAGGGATCGAGCAGTACTTC.